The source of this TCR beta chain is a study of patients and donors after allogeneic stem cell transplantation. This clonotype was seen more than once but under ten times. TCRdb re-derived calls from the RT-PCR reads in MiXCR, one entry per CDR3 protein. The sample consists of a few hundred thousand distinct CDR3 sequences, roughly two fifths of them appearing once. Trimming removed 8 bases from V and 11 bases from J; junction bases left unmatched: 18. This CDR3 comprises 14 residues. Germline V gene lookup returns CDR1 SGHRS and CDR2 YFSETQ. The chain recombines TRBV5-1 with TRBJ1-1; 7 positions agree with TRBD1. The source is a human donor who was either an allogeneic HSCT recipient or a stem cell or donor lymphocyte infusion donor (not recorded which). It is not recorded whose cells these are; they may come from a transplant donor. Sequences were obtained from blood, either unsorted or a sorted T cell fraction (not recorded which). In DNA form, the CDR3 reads TGCGCCAGGCCTTCTCGACAGGGCAGTTTTGTCGCTTTCTTT. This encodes CARPSRQGSFVAFF.